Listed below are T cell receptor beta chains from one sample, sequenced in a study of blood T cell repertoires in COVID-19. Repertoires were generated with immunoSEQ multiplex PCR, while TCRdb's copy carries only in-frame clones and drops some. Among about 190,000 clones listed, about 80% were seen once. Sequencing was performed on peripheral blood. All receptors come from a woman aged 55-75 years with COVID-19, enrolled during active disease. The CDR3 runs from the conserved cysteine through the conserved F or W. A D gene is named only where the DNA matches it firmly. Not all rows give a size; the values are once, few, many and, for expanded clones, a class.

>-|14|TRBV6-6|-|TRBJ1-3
TGTGCCAGCAGTTTACAGGGTTTCGGAAACACCATATATTTT
CASSLQGFGNTIYF
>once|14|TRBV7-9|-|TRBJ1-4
TGTGCCAGCAGCTTGGGGGCGAGTAATGAAAAACTGTTTTTT
CASSLGASNEKLFF
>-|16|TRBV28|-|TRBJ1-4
TGTGCCAGCAGCCCGGGGGGTGGGGCAACTAATGAAAAACTGTTTTTT
CASSPGGGATNEKLFF
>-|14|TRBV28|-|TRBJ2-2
TGTGCCAGCAGTTCCCCCCCTAGTACCGGGGAGCTGTTTTTT
CASSSPPSTGELFF
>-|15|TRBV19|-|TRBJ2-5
TGTGCCAGTAGTATAGGCCCGGGTACCGTAGAGACCCAGTACTTC
CASSIGPGTVETQYF
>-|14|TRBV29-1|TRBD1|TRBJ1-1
TGCAGCACTCGGACAGGCCCTCTTGACACTGAAGCTTTCTTT
CSTRTGPLDTEAFF
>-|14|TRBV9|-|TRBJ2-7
TGTGCCAGCAGCCCCCAGACAGTAGCCTACGAGCAGTACTTC
CASSPQTVAYEQYF
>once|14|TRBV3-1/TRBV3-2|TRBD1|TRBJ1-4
TGTGCCAGCAGCCACGGGACAGGGGTTGAAAAACTGTTTTTT
CASSHGTGVEKLFF
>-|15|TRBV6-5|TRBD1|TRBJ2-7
TGTGCCAGCAGGCCCGGGACAGCTATGGGGGACGAGCAGTACTTC
CASRPGTAMGDEQYF
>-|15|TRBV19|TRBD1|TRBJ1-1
TGTGCCAGTAGTCTGGGACAGAGTATGAACACTGAAGCTTTCTTT
CASSLGQSMNTEAFF
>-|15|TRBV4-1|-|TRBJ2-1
TGCGCCAGCAGCCAAGCCGAGCGGGTGTACAATGAGCAGTTCTTC
CASSQAERVYNEQFF
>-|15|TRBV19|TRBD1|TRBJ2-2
TGTGCCAGTAGCCCTGGGACAGGGAAGGCCGGGGAGCTGTTTTTT
CASSPGTGKAGELFF
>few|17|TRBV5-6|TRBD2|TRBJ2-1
TGTGCCAGCAGCCTCGGGGGTATGGCGGGGGCCTACAATGAGCAGTTCTTC
CASSLGGMAGAYNEQFF
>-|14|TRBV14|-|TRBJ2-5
TGTGCCAGCAGCCAGAGGGTAGGACAAGAGACCCAGTACTTC
CASSQRVGQETQYF
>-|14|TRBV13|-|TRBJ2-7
TGTGCCAGCAGCTTACTAAGCCGTCGAGACGAGCAGTACTTC
CASSLLSRRDEQYF
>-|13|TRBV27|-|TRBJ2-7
TGTGCCAGCAGTTTATACCCCCAGCTAGCAAGGAACTTC
CASSLYPQLARNF
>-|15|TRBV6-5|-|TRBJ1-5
TGTGCCAGCAGTCCGCTGGGAGGAAGGGATCAGCCCCAGCATTTT
CASSPLGGRDQPQHF
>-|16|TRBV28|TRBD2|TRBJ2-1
TGTGCCAGCAGTTTCCCATCTAGCGGGGCTCTCAATGAGCAGTTCTTC
CASSFPSSGALNEQFF
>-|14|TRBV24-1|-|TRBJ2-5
TGTGCCACCAGTGGTCGTGGACTCTCGGAGACCCAGTACTTC
CATSGRGLSETQYF
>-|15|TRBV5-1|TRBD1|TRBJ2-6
TGCGCCAGCAGCTGGACAGGGGAAGGGGCCAACGTCCTGACTTTC
CASSWTGEGANVLTF
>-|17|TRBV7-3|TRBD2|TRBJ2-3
TGTGCCAGCAGCCCCCGTGGGACTAGCGGCGTTCCAGATACGCAGTATTTT
CASSPRGTSGVPDTQYF
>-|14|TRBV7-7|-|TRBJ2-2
TGTGCTAGCACCCCTTTGTACTTTACCGGGGAGCTGTTTTTT
CASTPLYFTGELFF
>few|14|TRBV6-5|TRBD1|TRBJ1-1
TGTGCCAGCAGTTACAGGGGACAGGGCACTGAAGCTTTCTTT
CASSYRGQGTEAFF
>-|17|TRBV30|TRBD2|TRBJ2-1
TGTGCCTGGAAGGCAGGAACGGTTAGCGGGACCCGAGGGGAGCAGTTCTTC
CAWKAGTVSGTRGEQFF
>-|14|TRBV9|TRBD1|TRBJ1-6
TGTGCCAGCAGCCTCGCAGGGGGGAATTCACCCCTCCACTTT
CASSLAGGNSPLHF